This TCR beta chain was profiled in a study of blood T cell repertoires in COVID-19. Across the whole study: PBMCs, B-cell-depleted T cells, or T cells provided the cDNA or gDNA that made up the material.

Only in-frame clones appear in the TCRdb table, and some are missing; sequencing was by immunoSEQ multiplex PCR. The sample records hundreds of thousands of clones, about 87% being singletons. Those enrolled, adults aged about 18 to 95 years, came from about two dozen US areas. This CDR3 has 14 amino acids. Germline lookup yields CDR1 SEHNR and CDR2 FQNEAQ (reference sequence). The J segment lost 0 bases and the V segment lost 4 bases, leaving 2 bases of the junction unmatched. V gene TRBV7-9 combines with J gene TRBJ1-1; TRBD1 agrees at 7 bases. This sequence originates from a woman between 50 and 59 years old who had recovered from COVID-19. Sequenced input: PBMCs or T cells enriched from blood (not recorded which). The CDR3 sequence is CASSWTGLNTEAFF. CDR3 nucleotide sequence: TGTGCCAGCAGCTGGACAGGTCTGAACACTGAAGCTTTCTTT.